A selection of T cell receptor beta chains follows, all from one sample in a study of OX40 agonist ivuxolimab in advanced cancers. Measured with immunoSEQ multiplex PCR; TCRdb has only the in-frame clones, and not every one. The sample contains 40,000 to 50,000 clones, more than 80% of which appear only once. Sequencing used CD4+ or CD8+ T cells sorted from blood, obtained in a trial of the OX40 agonist ivuxolimab. All receptors derive from an adult with an advanced solid tumor such as melanoma, head and neck, liver or kidney cancer. Each CDR3 is given with its conserved first and last residue. D genes are given only for firm matches. Only some rows state a clone size, as once, few, many or a class for expanded clones.

j_gene	d_gene	abundance	v_gene	CDR3aa	CDR3nt
TRBJ2-7	NA	NA	TRBV6-5	CASTPGRGEQYF	TGTGCCAGCACCCCCGGCCGTGGGGAGCAGTACTTC
TRBJ2-1	TRBD2	NA	TRBV7-8	CASSLTRGGYYNEQFF	TGTGCCAGCAGCTTAACGCGGGGGGGCTACTACAATGAGCAGTTCTTC
TRBJ2-5	NA	NA	TRBV10-3	CAISEPSRQTQYF	TGTGCCATCAGTGAACCATCTAGGCAGACCCAGTACTTC
TRBJ1-5	NA	NA	TRBV29-1	CSVSRGTANQPQHF	TGCAGCGTATCAAGAGGGACTGCAAATCAGCCCCAGCATTTT
TRBJ1-4	TRBD1	NA	TRBV2	CASSDPWDRGNFGEKLFF	TGTGCCAGCAGTGACCCATGGGACAGGGGTAACTTCGGTGAAAAACTGTTTTTT
TRBJ2-7	TRBD1	NA	TRBV7-3	CASSLGQGVTYEQYF	TGTGCCAGCAGCTTAGGACAGGGGGTCACCTACGAGCAGTACTTC
TRBJ1-1	NA	NA	TRBV11-3	CASSFEGWGTEAFF	TGTGCCAGCAGCTTTGAGGGTTGGGGCACTGAAGCTTTCTTT
TRBJ2-3	NA	NA	TRBV5-6	CASSLGRRDTQYF	TGTGCCAGCAGCTTGGGGCGGAGGGATACGCAGTATTTT
TRBJ1-4	NA	NA	TRBV9	CASSPWSGDMDEKLFF	TGTGCCAGCAGCCCCTGGTCGGGGGATATGGATGAAAAACTGTTTTTT
TRBJ1-2	NA	NA	TRBV18	CASSPPTPRTNYGYTF	TGTGCCAGCTCACCCCCCACCCCACGAACTAACTATGGCTACACCTTC
TRBJ1-2	NA	NA	TRBV29-1	CSVDRARQGYTF	TGCAGCGTTGACAGGGCCCGTCAAGGCTACACCTTC
TRBJ2-2	NA	NA	TRBV5-1	CASSFFGTGTGELFF	TGCGCCAGCAGCTTCTTTGGGACCGGGACGGGGGAGCTGTTTTTT
TRBJ1-5	TRBD1	NA	TRBV7-2	CASSPTSGGHQPQHF	TGTGCCAGCAGCCCTACATCAGGGGGGCATCAGCCCCAGCATTTT
TRBJ2-5	TRBD2	NA	TRBV2	CASTAKTSGGDTQYF	TGTGCCAGCACTGCCAAAACTAGCGGTGGGGACACCCAGTACTTC
TRBJ1-5	NA	once	TRBV14	CASSQGAGQPQHF	TGTGCCAGCAGCCAAGGCGCGGGACAGCCCCAGCATTTT
TRBJ2-5	NA	NA	TRBV5-1	CASSLNRVETQYF	TGCGCCAGCAGCCTAAATCGGGTTGAGACCCAGTACTTC
TRBJ2-2	NA	NA	TRBV5-1	CASSSSGPNTGELFF	TGCGCCAGCAGCTCCTCCGGTCCGAACACCGGGGAGCTGTTTTTT
TRBJ1-3	NA	NA	TRBV7-9	CASSVPNSGNTIYF	TGTGCCAGCAGCGTCCCAAACTCTGGAAACACCATATATTTT
TRBJ2-7	NA	NA	TRBV5-1	CASSFDIAYEQYF	TGCGCCAGCAGTTTCGACATCGCATACGAGCAGTACTTC
TRBJ1-5	NA	NA	TRBV9	CASSLGIGNQPQHF	TGTGCCAGCAGTTTGGGGATAGGCAATCAGCCCCAGCATTTT
TRBJ2-4	NA	NA	TRBV7-9	CASSPGTLTGVQYF	TGTGCCAGCAGCCCCGGGACTCTAACCGGGGTCCAGTACTTC
TRBJ1-6	NA	NA	TRBV2	CASMPRANSPLHF	TGTGCCAGCATGCCCAGAGCCAATTCACCCCTCCACTTT
TRBJ2-1	TRBD2	NA	TRBV5-1	CASSLERRGATLQYNEQFF	TGCGCCAGCAGCTTGGAGAGGCGGGGGGCTACCCTGCAGTACAATGAGCAGTTCTTC
TRBJ1-5	NA	NA	TRBV6-5	CASSYSGFDQPQHF	TGTGCCAGCAGTTACTCAGGGTTCGATCAGCCCCAGCATTTT
TRBJ1-3	NA	NA	TRBV5-1	CASSLKPGPDSGNTIYF	TGCGCCAGCAGCCTAAAACCCGGACCCGACTCTGGAAACACCATATATTTT
TRBJ1-4	NA	once	TRBV27	CASSSHATNEKLFF	TGTGCCAGCAGTTCCCACGCAACTAATGAAAAACTGTTTTTT
TRBJ2-7	NA	NA	TRBV18	CASSPQSGPYEQYF	TGTGCCAGCTCACCACAATCAGGACCCTACGAGCAGTACTTC
TRBJ1-5	NA	NA	TRBV9	CASSVGEQGQPQHF	TGTGCCAGCAGCGTAGGGGAGCAAGGTCAGCCCCAGCATTTT
TRBJ2-5	TRBD1	NA	TRBV6-5	CASSLDREQETQYF	TGTGCCAGCAGCCTCGACAGGGAACAAGAGACCCAGTACTTC
TRBJ2-7	TRBD1	NA	TRBV18	CASSPTGQGSYEQYF	TGTGCCAGCTCACCAACGGGACAGGGGTCCTACGAGCAGTACTTC
TRBJ2-6	NA	NA	TRBV27	CATGDFSGANVLTF	TGTGCCACCGGGGATTTCTCTGGGGCCAACGTCCTGACTTTC
TRBJ1-6	NA	NA	TRBV10-3	CAISEVRPSTSYNSPLHF	TGTGCCATCAGTGAAGTCCGTCCGTCAACCTCCTATAATTCACCCCTCCACTTT
TRBJ1-2	TRBD1	NA	TRBV5-1	CASSLNRGDSNYGYTF	TGCGCCAGCAGCTTGAACAGGGGAGACTCTAACTATGGCTACACCTTC
TRBJ2-5	NA	NA	TRBV5-1	CASSLETETQYF	TGCGCCAGCAGCTTGGAGACGGAGACCCAGTACTTC
TRBJ2-5	NA	NA	TRBV11-3	CASSLRRGETQYF	TGTGCCAGCAGCTTGCGCAGAGGGGAGACCCAGTACTTC
TRBJ1-4	NA	NA	TRBV27	CASSPGRWLTTNEKLFF	TGTGCCAGCAGTCCAGGGCGTTGGCTTACAACTAATGAAAAACTGTTTTTT
TRBJ2-1	NA	NA	TRBV11-3	CASSSRGYNEQFF	TGTGCCAGCAGCTCCCGAGGGTACAATGAGCAGTTCTTC
TRBJ2-3	NA	NA	TRBV6-6	CASRYETRGGADTQYF	TGTGCCAGCCGATATGAGACACGGGGAGGTGCAGATACGCAGTATTTT
TRBJ1-6	NA	NA	TRBV5-4	CASSLAAAATNSPLHF	TGTGCCAGCAGCTTGGCCGCAGCAGCCACAAATTCACCCCTCCACTTT
TRBJ2-7	NA	NA	TRBV7-9	CASSFEGVDEQYF	TGTGCCAGCAGCTTTGAAGGGGTGGACGAGCAGTACTTC
TRBJ1-6	NA	few	TRBV2	CASHRDLSNSPLHF	TGTGCCAGCCACCGGGACCTCTCTAATTCACCCCTCCACTTT
TRBJ1-3	NA	NA	TRBV4-2	CASSQRPKGQEGNTIYF	TGTGCCAGCAGCCAGCGACCAAAGGGACAAGAAGGAAACACCATATATTTT
TRBJ1-3	NA	once	TRBV5-4	CASSFQNSGNTIYF	TGTGCCAGCAGCTTTCAGAACTCTGGAAACACCATATATTTT
TRBJ2-7	NA	few	TRBV29-1	CSVAAIGGEQYF	TGCAGCGTGGCCGCAATTGGGGGCGAGCAGTACTTC
TRBJ1-4	TRBD1	NA	TRBV4-2	CASSQPGQGSEKLFF	TGTGCCAGCAGCCAGCCGGGACAGGGGTCTGAAAAACTGTTTTTT
TRBJ1-2	NA	once	TRBV4-2	CASSAPGRRTYGYTF	TGTGCCAGCAGCGCCCCGGGACGAAGAACCTATGGCTACACCTTC
TRBJ1-2	NA	once	TRBV9	CASSAVSGNAGYTF	TGTGCCAGCAGCGCCGTGAGCGGAAATGCAGGCTACACCTTC
TRBJ1-1	NA	NA	TRBV9	CASSGGRVGFTEAFF	TGTGCCAGCAGCGGAGGCAGGGTCGGGTTCACTGAAGCTTTCTTT
TRBJ2-7	NA	NA	TRBV11-2	CASRSPGTNPYEQYF	TGTGCCAGCAGATCACCGGGGACGAACCCCTACGAGCAGTACTTC
TRBJ1-5	NA	NA	TRBV5-5	CASCHHGGKNNQPQHF	TGTGCCAGCTGCCACCATGGGGGGAAAAATAATCAGCCCCAGCATTTT
TRBJ2-7	NA	NA	TRBV6-5	CASSPGSTYEQYF	TGTGCCAGCAGCCCCGGGTCAACCTACGAGCAGTACTTC
TRBJ1-3	NA	NA	TRBV7-3	CASSLTGWQDTIYF	TGTGCCAGCAGCTTAACAGGCTGGCAAGACACCATATATTTT
TRBJ1-2	NA	NA	TRBV7-2	CASSPDRNYGYTF	TGTGCCAGCAGCCCCGACAGGAACTATGGCTACACCTTC
TRBJ2-3	NA	NA	TRBV6-5	CASSYPGAGPDTQYF	TGTGCCAGCAGTTATCCGGGAGCCGGGCCAGATACGCAGTATTTT
TRBJ2-5	TRBD1	NA	TRBV7-8	CASSPGTVETQYF	TGTGCCAGCAGCCCAGGGACAGTAGAGACCCAGTACTTC
TRBJ2-7	TRBD2	few	TRBV5-1	CASSSSGTRPYEQYF	TGCGCCAGCAGCTCCTCCGGGACTAGACCCTACGAGCAGTACTTC